The clone carrying this T cell receptor beta chain has a handful of counts. The record originates from a study of blood T cell repertoires in COVID-19. As for the study in general: The United States, Italy and Spain were the sources of the acute and convalescent COVID-19 samples. The analysed material was cDNA or gDNA that came from T cells, B-cell-depleted T cells, or PBMCs.

Original handling: Reference gene primer amplification gave nucleated cell count estimates. TCRdb keeps only in-frame clones here, not all; method: immunoSEQ multiplex PCR. V and J calls and clone size are given by that table; D and trimming were obtained from the DNA. The sample has roughly 100,000 clones; about 88% are singletons. The germline V gene has CDR1 ENHRY and CDR2 SYGVKD. The CDR3 contains 14 residues. V shed 11 bases and J shed 0 bases, with 14 bases lying between them. The sequencing sample was made of peripheral blood. The chain has TRBV10-3 and TRBJ1-5; no reliable D call. The receptor was derived from a human donor in a cohort sampled during active COVID-19. CDR3 in amino acids: CAADSGDSNQPQHF. In DNA, the CDR3 is TGTGCCGCCGACTCCGGGGATAGCAATCAGCCCCAGCATTTT.